This T cell receptor beta chain was recorded in a study of T cell responses to AZD1222 COVID-19 vaccine. The study's findings and limits: Vaccine-related CD4 TCRs covered spike, predominating at 160-218 and 743-854.

Details on this clone: The antigen is not known.

CDR1 and CDR2 (germline): LGHNA, YNFKEQ. The CDR3 has 16 amino acids. V was clipped by 0 bases and J by 0 bases, with 8 bases between them. Only in-frame clones appear in the TCRdb table, and some are missing; sequencing was by immunoSEQ multiplex PCR. The table has 85,000 to 90,000 clones, approximately 91% seen once. The chain couples TRBV4-2 to TRBJ1-4, with a tentative D call TRBD1 (5 bases). Sequenced material: peripheral blood, taken on day 0 of AZD1222 vaccination. The clonotype comes from an adult in good health. The CDR3 is CASSQEPGATNEKLFF. The CDR3 DNA follows: TGTGCCAGCAGCCAAGAACCGGGGGCAACTAATGAAAAACTGTTTTTT.